This T cell receptor beta chain was observed in a study of cytomegalovirus exposure and HLA in healthy donors. A word on this clone: This sample includes further DNA sequences coding for the same CDR3.

This CDR3 contains 14 residues. V was shortened by 2 bases and J by 7 bases, with 9 bases between the two germline ends. CDR1 KGHSH and CDR2 LQKENI come from the germline V gene. PCR involved 60 Vbeta and 13 Jbeta primers. Profiled with immunoSEQ multiplex PCR; TCRdb holds only in-frame clones, not every one. The sample shows 84,000 or so clones, around 85% of them seen only once. This chain connects TRBV18 to TRBJ1-6; a weak D match, TRBD1 (6 bases). Sequencing used PBMCs. This clonotype originated in a woman between 45 and 65 years old in good health and CMV-seronegative. The CDR3 here is CASSPGQGNSPLHF. As DNA, the CDR3 is TGTGCCAGCTCACCAGGGCAGGGGAATTCACCCCTCCACTTT. Complete variable domain (other parts from reference TRBV18 and TRBJ1-6): NAGVMQNPRHLVRRRGQEARLRCSPMKGHSHVYWYRQLPEEGLKFMVYLQKENIIDESGMPKERFSAEFPKEGPSILRIQQVVRGDSAAYFCASSPGQGNSPLHFGNGTRLTVT.